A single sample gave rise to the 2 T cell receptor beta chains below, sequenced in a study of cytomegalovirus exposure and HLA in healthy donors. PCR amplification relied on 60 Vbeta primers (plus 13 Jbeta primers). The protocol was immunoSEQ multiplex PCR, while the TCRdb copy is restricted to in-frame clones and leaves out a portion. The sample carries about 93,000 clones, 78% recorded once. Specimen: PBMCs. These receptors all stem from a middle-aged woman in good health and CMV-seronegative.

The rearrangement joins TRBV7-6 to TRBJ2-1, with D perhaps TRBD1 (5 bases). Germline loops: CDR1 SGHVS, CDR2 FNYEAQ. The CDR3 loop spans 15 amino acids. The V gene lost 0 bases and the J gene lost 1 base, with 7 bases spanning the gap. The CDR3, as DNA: TGTGCCAGCAGCTTAGCGAAGGGGTCCTACAATGAGCAGTTCTTC. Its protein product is CASSLAKGSYNEQFF.

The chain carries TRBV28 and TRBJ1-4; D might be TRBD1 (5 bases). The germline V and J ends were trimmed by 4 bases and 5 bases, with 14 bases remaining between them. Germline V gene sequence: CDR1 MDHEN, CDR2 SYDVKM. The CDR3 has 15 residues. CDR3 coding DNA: TGTGCCAGCAGTTCCAGGGCCGGGCGGAATGAAAAACTGTTTTTT. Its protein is CASSSRAGRNEKLFF.